Below, 24 T cell receptor beta chains from the same sample are listed, as sequenced in a study of T cell repertoires in cytomegalovirus infection. TCRdb passed the reads through MiXCR, listing each CDR3 protein once. This sample has about 490,000 distinct CDR3 sequences; 10% to 12% occur once, and the top ten carry about a tenth. The sequencing sample was made of PBMCs. Source of these receptors: a human donor in good health (CMV status not recorded). Some clones in this sample may be carry-over from other donors' samples.

The rearrangement links TRBV15 to TRBJ2-1; no firm D call. CDR3 size: 13 residues. The germline CDR1 and CDR2 sequences are LNHNV and YYDKDF (reference sequence). V gave up 3 bases and J gave up 8 bases, with 11 bases separating them. The CDR3 coding sequence is TGTGCCACCAGCAGGATTTTGAAGGATGAGCAGTTCTTC. This encodes CATSRILKDEQFF.

This chain connects TRBV30 to TRBJ1-2; the D is unclear. Germline CDR1 and CDR2: GTSNPN and SVGIG (reference sequence). This CDR3 is built from 14 residues. The V end was cut by 2 bases, the J end by 4 bases, with 14 bases between. The CDR3 region is CAWSLYTDGYGYTF. CDR3 sequence (DNA): TGTGCCTGGAGTCTCTACACCGACGGCTATGGCTACACCTTC.

This sequence joins TRBV25-1 and TRBJ1-3; possible D gene TRBD1, 6 bases. Trimming left V 3 bases short and J 4 bases short, with 10 bases between. The CDR3 sequence is 14 residues long. Germline assignment: CDR1 MGHDK and CDR2 SYGVNS. The CDR3 DNA reads TGTGCCAGCAGTGATTCCGACAGGGGAAACACCATATATTTT. Translation: CASSDSDRGNTIYF.

In its sample, this clonotype was seen a few times. The V and J genes are TRBV10-3 and TRBJ2-5, with 12 bases identical to TRBD2. J was trimmed by 2 bases and V by 6 bases; bases with no gene match: 10. Germline values: CDR1 ENHRY, CDR2 SYGVKD. The CDR3 length is 17 residues. CDR3 region: CAIRDSRTSGVQETQYF. DNA of the CDR3: TGTGCCATCAGGGATTCCCGGACTAGCGGGGTTCAAGAGACCCAGTACTTC.

This clonotype has more than one count but fewer than ten. The chain joins TRBV5-1 to TRBJ2-7, with 7 bases that match TRBD1. Germline lookup yields CDR1 SGHRS and CDR2 YFSETQ. The CDR3 contains 14 residues. V shed 0 bases, J shed 2 bases, and the junction held 2 bases outside the gene matches. CDR3 bases: TGCGCCAGCAGCTTGGCCAGGGGGACCTACGAGCAGTACTTC. Amino acids: CASSLARGTYEQYF.

This clonotype came up many times. The J gene is TRBJ1-6, the V gene TRBV27; D gene uncertain. Trimming cost V 4 bases and J 6 bases, with 13 bases left between them. The CDR3 is 15 residues long. The germline V gene encodes CDR1 MNHEY and CDR2 SMNVEV (reference sequence). CDR3 bases: TGTGCCAGCAGTTCTCAACAACCCTTTAATTCACCCCTCCACTTT. It translates to CASSSQQPFNSPLHF.

About this clonotype itself: A much more abundant neighbour one base away suggests this may be a read error. The chain recombines TRBV6-1 with TRBJ1-1; perhaps TRBD1 as D (5 bases). The germline gives CDR1 MNHNS, CDR2 SASEGT. This CDR3 has 11 residues. In DNA, the CDR3 is TGTGCCAGCAGTCGCGACAGAGAAGCTTTATTT. This codes for CASSRDREALF.

This clonotype showed up just a few times. This rearrangement joins TRBV6-5 to TRBJ2-5, with a tentative D call TRBD2 (6 bases). Germline V lookup: CDR1 MNHEY, CDR2 SVGAGI. The CDR3 has 16 residues. V lost 0 bases, J lost 4 bases, and 15 bases lay in between. The CDR3 here is CASSYSSGGRGETQYF. Here the CDR3 DNA reads TGTGCCAGCAGTTACTCTTCCGGAGGGAGAGGAGAGACCCAGTACTTC.

V gene TRBV3-1 combines with J gene TRBJ1-1; D perhaps matches TRBD1 (6 bases). This CDR3 spans 16 amino acids. Germline lookup yields CDR1 LGHDT and CDR2 YNNKEL (reference sequence). V lost 1 base and J 0 bases, leaving 12 bases between the germline ends. CDR3 residues: CASSQGGGAMNTEAFF. In DNA form, the CDR3 reads TGTGCCAGCAGCCAAGGGGGGGGGGCCATGAACACTGAAGCTTTCTTT. Combining the CDR3 with reference TRBV3-1 and TRBJ1-1 gives the whole variable domain DTAVSQTPKYLVTQMGNDKSIKCEQNLGHDTMYWYKQDSKKFLKIMFSYNNKELIINETVPNRFSPKSPDKAHLNLHINSLELGDSAVYFCASSQGGGAMNTEAFFGQGTRLTVV.

In this sample, this clonotype turned up many times. V is TRBV19 and J is TRBJ2-7; 9 nucleotides line up with TRBD1. Germline-derived CDR1 and CDR2 are LNHDA and SQIVND (reference sequence). Germline trimming cut 6 bases from V and 2 bases from J; bases unmatched to any gene: 11. The CDR3 covers 16 residues. CDR3 DNA sequence: TGTGCCAGTAGGATTTCAGGGGGACAGGGCCCCTACGAGCAGTACTTC. Translation: CASRISGGQGPYEQYF.

This clonotype has a handful of counts. The chain has TRBV20-1 and TRBJ2-7; 9 positions agree with TRBD2. CDR1 DFQATT and CDR2 SNEGSKA come from the germline V gene (reference sequence). The V gene end was trimmed by 0 bases and the J gene end by 2 bases; junction bases not matched to a gene: 8. The CDR3 contains 16 residues. The CDR3 sequence: CSARDPESGRPYEQYF. The CDR3 DNA sequence: TGCAGTGCTAGAGATCCGGAAAGCGGGAGGCCCTACGAGCAGTACTTC.

This clonotype turned up a few times. V gene TRBV5-6 combines with J gene TRBJ2-7; a weak D match, TRBD1 (7 bases). V was clipped by 7 bases and J by 4 bases, with 21 bases between them. CDR1 and CDR2 from the germline V gene are SGHDT and YYEEEE. CDR3 length equals 15 residues. Here the CDR3 DNA reads TGTGCCAGCCTACGGTGGAGGGGGCGATCGTACGAGCAGTACTTC. It translates to CASLRWRGRSYEQYF. Variable domain in full (rest from reference TRBV5-6 and TRBJ2-7): DAGVTQSPTHLIKTRGQQVTLRCSPKSGHDTVSWYQQALGQGPQFIFQYYEEEERQRGNFPDRFSGHQFPNYSSELNVNALLLGDSALYLCASLRWRGRSYEQYFGPGTRLTVT.

There are many counts of this clonotype. V and J are TRBV29-1 and TRBJ2-7, with 9 bases fitting TRBD1. Looked up from germline, CDR1 is SQVTM and CDR2 is ANQGSEA. This CDR3 spans 15 amino acids. The V gene end was trimmed by 2 bases and the J gene end by 0 bases; junction bases not matched to a gene: 5. The CDR3 DNA reads TGCAGCGTTGAATCGCCGGACAGGGGCTCCTACGAGCAGTACTTC. Amino acids: CSVESPDRGSYEQYF.

This clonotype has a count of ten or more. This chain links TRBV12-5 with TRBJ2-1, with 9 nucleotides matching TRBD2. CDR3 size: 16 residues. V was clipped by 6 bases and J by 5 bases; unmatched bases: 11. The germline CDR1 and CDR2 sequences are LGHNT and FRNRAP. CDR3 protein: CASGSRLLAGDNEQFF. The CDR3 DNA is TGTGCTAGTGGCTCCAGACTTTTAGCGGGAGACAATGAGCAGTTCTTC.

This clonotype showed up many times. The V and J genes are TRBV29-1 and TRBJ2-7, with 8 bases identical to TRBD2. The CDR3 totals 18 residues. Germline CDR1 is SQVTM and CDR2 is ANQGSEA. V was clipped by 7 bases and J by 0 bases; unmatched bases: 20. This CDR3 is CSAGASGGGRPSSYEQYF. The CDR3 DNA reads as TGCAGCGCTGGGGCAAGTGGGGGCGGGAGGCCCAGCTCCTACGAGCAGTACTTC.

This clonotype was found a few times. The chain links TRBV25-1 to TRBJ1-1; D gene ambiguous. V lost 2 bases and J 0 bases, leaving 7 bases between the germline ends. CDR1 is MGHDK, CDR2 SYGVNS, per germline. This CDR3 has 14 residues. CDR3 residues: CASSEAGLNTEAFF. The CDR3 DNA is TGTGCCAGCAGTGAAGCAGGTCTGAACACTGAAGCTTTCTTT.

At least ten counts were recorded for this clonotype. V and J are TRBV10-3 and TRBJ1-1; TRBD1 agrees at 7 bases. The CDR3 sequence is 11 residues long. Germline CDR1 and CDR2: ENHRY and SYGVKD. J lost 8 bases, V lost 6 bases, and 3 bases had no gene match. CDR3 DNA sequence: TGTGCCATCAGCGGGACAGCCGAAGCTTTCTTT. This translates into CAISGTAEAFF.

This clonotype was detected only a few times. V usage is TRBV19 and J usage is TRBJ1-5; D call uncertain. V was clipped by 6 bases and J by 0 bases, with 21 bases between them. The germline CDR1 and CDR2 sequences are LNHDA and SQIVND (reference sequence). The CDR3 loop spans 18 amino acids. The CDR3 loop is CASSTVYHSAYSNQPQHF. In nucleotides, the CDR3 is TGTGCCAGTAGCACAGTCTACCACTCGGCTTATAGCAATCAGCCCCAGCATTTT.

This clonotype has a count of ten or more. This rearrangement joins TRBV11-1 to TRBJ2-1, with 11 bases that match TRBD2. CDR1 SGHAT and CDR2 FQDESV come from the germline V gene (reference sequence). V shed 4 bases and J 7 bases; nucleotides not matched to a gene: 6. This CDR3 comprises 15 residues. CDR3 nucleotides: TGTGCCAGCAGCTCTACTAGCGGGAGATTGAATGAGCAGTTCTTC. It codes for CASSSTSGRLNEQFF. The full variable domain, its missing parts supplied by reference TRBV11-1 and TRBJ2-1, is EAEVAQSPRYKITEKSQAVAFWCDPISGHATLYWYRQILGQGPELLVQFQDESVVDDSQLPKDRFSAERLKGVDSTLKIQPAELGDSAMYLCASSSTSGRLNEQFFGPGTRLTVL.

On this clonotype: Given the absence of the conserved phenylalanine or tryptophan at the CDR3 end, a read error is likely. The gene calls are TRBV28 and TRBJ2-3; 8 bases line up with TRBD2. Unmatched junction bases numbered 20, after V lost 8 bases and J lost 4 bases. The CDR3 is 18 amino acids. Germline V gene sequence: CDR1 MDHEN, CDR2 SYDVKM. For the CDR3, the DNA is TGTGCCAGCTGGCCGGGGGGGCGAACTAGCGGAGCGGCAGATACGCAGTATTCT. It codes for CASWPGGRTSGAADTQYS.

This clonotype was picked up many times. The chain carries TRBV28 and TRBJ2-7; D is perhaps TRBD1 (6 bases). Germline CDR1 is MDHEN and CDR2 is SYDVKM. V was clipped by 5 bases and J by 3 bases, with 17 bases between them. This CDR3 is built from 15 residues. CDR3 in amino acids: CASSTLWDTFYEQYF. Written as DNA, the CDR3 is TGTGCCAGCAGTACCCTTTGGGACACCTTCTACGAGCAGTACTTC.

The table lists this clonotype with a few counts. The V and J genes are TRBV18 and TRBJ2-7; D is ambiguous. Germline CDR1 KGHSH, CDR2 LQKENI. V lost 4 bases and J lost 6, with 13 bases in between. The CDR3 is 13 amino acids. CDR3 amino acids: CASSQSLSSEQYF. Here the CDR3 DNA reads TGTGCCAGCTCACAGAGTCTCAGCAGCGAGCAGTACTTC.

The rearrangement joins TRBV6-1 to TRBJ1-4; D ambiguous. The CDR3 contains 15 residues. V was shortened by 3 bases and J by 5 bases, with 13 bases between the two germline ends. Germline lookup yields CDR1 MNHNS and CDR2 SASEGT. CDR3 in DNA: TGTGCCAGCAGTGAGCTCCGGGCCCACAATGAAAAACTGTTTTTT. Translating it yields CASSELRAHNEKLFF.

The chain combines TRBV30 with TRBJ2-5; 12 bases fit TRBD2. From germline, CDR1 is GTSNPN and CDR2 SVGIG (reference sequence). The J segment lost 5 bases and the V segment lost 1 base, leaving 14 bases of the junction unmatched. The CDR3 sequence is 18 residues long. The DNA for the CDR3 is TGTGCCTGGAGTGGCACCCTAGCGGGAGGGCCCTTCGGCGAGACCCAGTACTTC. It encodes CAWSGTLAGGPFGETQYF.